Presented here are 30 T cell receptor beta chains from one specimen sequenced in a study of blood T cell repertoires in COVID-19. Libraries were prepared by immunoSEQ multiplex PCR; TCRdb keeps only in-frame clonotypes and omits some of them. The table has approximately 180,000 clones, approximately 83% seen once. Sequencing used peripheral blood. Source of these receptors: a woman aged 40 to 55 with COVID-19, enrolled during active disease.

This clone came up a few times. V usage is TRBV19 and J usage is TRBJ2-4; 7 nucleotides line up with TRBD1. CDR1 LNHDA and CDR2 SQIVND come from the germline V gene (reference sequence). The CDR3 sequence is 14 residues long. The ends lost 5 bases at V and 5 bases at J; junction bases unmatched: 6. CDR3 nucleotides: TGTGCCAGTAGTGCGACAGGGAGAGAAAACATTCAGTACTTC. It is translated as CASSATGRENIQYF.

The rearrangement links TRBV21-1 to TRBJ1-1; no DNA check was done on the table's D call, TRBD1. TRBV21-1 is assigned pseudogene status. The CDR3 is 13 amino acids. The CDR3 loop is CASHRQFNTEAFF. The CDR3, as DNA: TGTGCCAGCCATAGACAGTTTAACACTGAAGCTTTCTTT.

The V call is TRBV5-1, the J call TRBJ2-3; weak D call: TRBD1 (5 bases). This CDR3 is 13 amino acids long. V was pared by 7 bases and J by 1 base, with 10 bases between. Germline CDR1 and CDR2: SGHRS and YFSETQ. The CDR3 is CASLGLGTDTQYF. The DNA for the CDR3 is TGCGCCAGCCTGGGGCTGGGCACAGATACGCAGTATTTT.

In this sample, this clone turned up a few times. The chain carries TRBV19 and TRBJ1-1; 7 nucleotides align to TRBD1. The CDR3 totals 12 residues. The ends lost 5 bases at V and 6 bases at J; junction bases unmatched: 3. Germline CDR1 LNHDA, CDR2 SQIVND (reference sequence). The CDR3 DNA is TGTGCCAGTAGTCTTACAGGGGCTGAAGCTTTCTTT. Translating gives CASSLTGAEAFF.

This clone has more than one count but fewer than ten. The chain has TRBV12-3 or TRBV12-4 and TRBJ1-1; D is undetermined. The CDR3 sequence is 13 residues long. V was pared by 7 bases and J by 6 bases, with 15 bases between. The CDR3 spells CASNLGRFAEAFF. The CDR3 region has the DNA TGTGCCAGCAACCTAGGGAGATTCGCTGAAGCTTTCTTT.

This clone showed up just a few times. V usage is TRBV10-3 and J usage is TRBJ1-3; TRBD1 agrees at 8 bases. Per germline, CDR1 ENHRY and CDR2 SYGVKD. The CDR3 sequence is 13 residues long. V gave up 8 bases and J gave up 5 bases; unmatched junction bases: 5. CDR3 sequence: CAIRTGGRNTIYF. The CDR3 DNA is TGTGCCATCCGTACAGGGGGGAGAAACACCATATATTTT.

The chain has TRBV10-1 and TRBJ1-1, with 7 bases identical to TRBD1. V was pared by 8 bases and J by 3 bases, with 33 bases of the junction left unmatched. This CDR3 comprises 22 residues. The germline gives CDR1 WNHNN, CDR2 SYGVQD (reference sequence). In DNA form, the CDR3 reads TGCGCCAGCGACCTCGGGGGCTCTTCCTTCTCGGCTACAGGGGCAGGGGACACTGAAGCTTTCTTT. Residues: CASDLGGSSFSATGAGDTEAFF.

The chain links TRBV12-3 or TRBV12-4 to TRBJ1-3, with D unclear. Trimming left V 8 bases short and J 2 bases short, with 10 bases between. The CDR3 consists of 13 residues. The CDR3 nucleotides read TGTGCCAGCTCAACAGCTCCTGGAAACACCATATATTTT. Translation: CASSTAPGNTIYF.

This chain connects TRBV6-5 to TRBJ1-1; a possible D gene is TRBD1 (6 bases). The CDR3 has 15 residues. V was cut by 7 bases and J by 0 bases, with 15 bases left in between. Per the germline V gene, CDR1 is MNHEY and CDR2 is SVGAGI. The CDR3 bases are TGTGCCAGCACCCGGGAGGGGGGTTTGAACACTGAAGCTTTCTTT. This codes for CASTREGGLNTEAFF.

CDR3 sequence (DNA): TGTGCCAGCAGTGATGGGCCGGGATCGCATGGCTACACCTTC. Translated: CASSDGPGSHGYTF. The gene calls are TRBV6-1 and TRBJ1-2; D is undetermined. This CDR3 has 14 residues. The germline V and J ends were trimmed by 3 bases and 6 bases, with 14 bases remaining between them. Germline values: CDR1 MNHNS, CDR2 SASEGT.

A single count supports this clone. The chain employs TRBV19 and TRBJ1-6; no clear D. The CDR3 totals 16 residues. The V and J ends lost 7 bases and 0 bases respectively, with 13 bases between them. Germline CDR1 is LNHDA and CDR2 is SQIVND (reference sequence). Written as DNA, the CDR3 is TGTGCCAGTACAAGCTCCCATAGCTCCTATAATTCACCCCTCCACTTT. This codes for CASTSSHSSYNSPLHF.

The rearrangement links TRBV5-1 to TRBJ2-1; no reliable D call. The CDR3 is made up of 12 amino acids. Between the trimmed V and J ends, which lost 1 base and 6 bases, there was a span of 5 bases. Germline V gene sequence: CDR1 SGHRS, CDR2 YFSETQ. In DNA, the CDR3 is TGCGCCAGCAGCTTGAGCGTCAATGAGCAGTTCTTC. Amino acid sequence: CASSLSVNEQFF.

This clone was seen a few times. The rearrangement uses TRBV9 and TRBJ2-1, with a weak D call TRBD1 (6 bases). V was clipped by 4 bases and J by 0 bases, with 14 bases between them. The CDR3 extends over 16 amino acids. The germline V gene has CDR1 SGDLS and CDR2 YYNGEE. The CDR3 DNA follows: TGTGCCAGCAGCCATCCCCGGGACACCTCCTACAATGAGCAGTTCTTC. This encodes CASSHPRDTSYNEQFF.

The chain has TRBV6-1 and TRBJ1-5, with unresolved D. This CDR3 contains 15 residues. V gave up 2 bases and J gave up 5 bases, with 13 bases separating them. Germline CDR1 and CDR2: MNHNS and SASEGT. The CDR3, as DNA: TGTGCCAGCAGTGAAAATCTTTCAGCGGATCAGCCCCAGCATTTT. Its translation is CASSENLSADQPQHF.

This clone was seen a few times. V and J are TRBV6-2 or TRBV6-3 and TRBJ2-1; possibly TRBD2 for D (5 bases). This CDR3 has 13 residues. CDR1 is MNHEY, CDR2 SVGEGT, per germline. V dropped 0 bases and J dropped 12 bases, with 12 bases sitting between them. This CDR3 reads CASSYSEREMQFF. CDR3 coding DNA: TGTGCCAGCAGTTACTCGGAACGGGAAATGCAGTTCTTC.

This chain links TRBV7-9 with TRBJ1-6; D unresolved. CDR1 is SEHNR, CDR2 FQNEAQ, per germline (reference sequence). The CDR3 has 14 residues. V lost 3 bases, J lost 4 bases, and 7 bases lay in between. Written as DNA, the CDR3 is TGTGCCAGCAGCTTGGAACAGTATAATTCACCCCTCCACTTT. Amino acids: CASSLEQYNSPLHF. The variable domain in full, completed from reference TRBV7-9 and TRBJ1-6, reads DTGVSQNPRHKITKRGQNVTFRCDPISEHNRLYWYRQTLGQGPEFLTYFQNEAQLEKSRLLSDRFSAERPKGSFSTLEIQRTEQGDSAMYLCASSLEQYNSPLHFGNGTRLTVT.

V usage is TRBV3-1 (or the pseudogene TRBV3-2) and J usage is TRBJ2-1, with D unclear. V was trimmed by 1 base and J by 5 bases, leaving 6 bases between them. The CDR3 consists of 13 residues. CDR1 is LGHDT, CDR2 YNNKEL, per germline (reference sequence). CDR3 DNA sequence: TGTGCCAGCAGCCAAGGCGGAGACAATGAGCAGTTCTTC. Protein sequence: CASSQGGDNEQFF.

This clone was detected only once. The rearrangement joins TRBV29-1 to TRBJ1-1; D not certain. CDR1 is SQVTM and CDR2 is ANQGSEA in the germline V gene. V was trimmed by 8 bases and J by 4 bases, leaving 14 bases between them. The CDR3 consists of 12 residues. Here the CDR3 DNA reads TGCAGCTATTCAACAGTGGGCACTGAAGCTTTCTTT. This gives the protein CSYSTVGTEAFF.

This chain uses TRBV5-1 with TRBJ2-4, with TRBD1 matching over 8 bases. CDR1 is SGHRS, CDR2 YFSETQ, per germline. CDR3 length equals 15 residues. V shed 1 base, J shed 12 bases, and the junction held 12 bases outside the gene matches. CDR3 sequence: CASSLSLRGDRSQYF. The CDR3, as DNA: TGCGCCAGCAGCTTGTCTCTTAGGGGGGACAGGTCTCAGTACTTC.

This clone was seen a few times. This sequence joins TRBV4-1 and TRBJ2-1; D unclear. CDR1 and CDR2 (germline): MGHRA, YSYEKL. V was shortened by 3 bases and J by 5 bases, with 14 bases between the two germline ends. CDR3 size: 15 residues. As DNA, the CDR3 is TGCGCCAGCAGCCATCCCCTCAATCGAGACAATGAGCAGTTCTTC. Its protein is CASSHPLNRDNEQFF.

V gene TRBV5-4 combines with J gene TRBJ2-3, with TRBD2 matching 9 bases. Losses at the gene ends were 6 bases for V and 4 bases for J; bases not matched to a gene: 9. Germline values: CDR1 SGHNT, CDR2 YYREEE (reference sequence). The CDR3 is 15 amino acids. CDR3 nucleotide sequence: TGTGCCAGCACCCTAAGGGGCGGGGGGGCAGATACGCAGTATTTT. It specifies CASTLRGGGADTQYF.

The chain uses TRBV2 and TRBJ2-3; D might be TRBD1 (6 bases). Deletions cut 6 bases from V and 0 bases from J, with 10 bases between. Germline V gene sequence: CDR1 SNHLY, CDR2 FYNNEI. The CDR3 covers 14 residues. The CDR3 DNA reads as TGTGCCAGCAGCGCTGACAGGAGCACAGATACGCAGTATTTT. Protein: CASSADRSTDTQYF.

The chain combines TRBV18 with TRBJ1-1; D gene uncertain. V gave up 3 bases and J gave up 5 bases, with 13 bases separating them. The CDR3 covers 14 residues. The germline CDR1 and CDR2 sequences are KGHSH and LQKENI. CDR3: CASSPGSRRTEAFF. CDR3 DNA: TGTGCCAGCTCACCGGGCAGCAGAAGGACTGAAGCTTTCTTT.

V usage is TRBV4-2 and J usage is TRBJ1-1; tentatively, D is TRBD1 (5 bases). V gave up 4 bases and J gave up 6 bases, with 15 bases separating them. The CDR3 length is 14 residues. Germline V gene data show CDR1 as LGHNA and CDR2 as YNFKEQ. CDR3 sequence (DNA): TGTGCCAGCAGCCCGAGGACCGGGGGTTCTGAAGCTTTCTTT. Residues: CASSPRTGGSEAFF.

The chain has TRBV9 and TRBJ1-1, with a possible D match to TRBD1 (6 bases). CDR1 and CDR2 from the germline V gene are SGDLS and YYNGEE. The CDR3 runs to 12 residues. V was cut by 2 bases and J by 11 bases, with 13 bases left in between. The CDR3 loop reads CASSVQGRGAFF. In DNA form, the CDR3 reads TGTGCCAGCAGCGTTCAGGGGCGCGGGGCTTTCTTT.

This chain joins TRBV21-1 and TRBJ1-4; no DNA check was done on the table's D call, TRBD1. TRBV21-1 is a pseudogene locus. This CDR3 has 16 amino acids. Here the CDR3 reads CASSPGWPQTNEKLFF. The CDR3 region has the DNA TGTGCCAGCAGCCCAGGGTGGCCCCAAACTAATGAAAAACTGTTTTTT.

DNA of the CDR3: TGTGCCAGCAGCCACAGGGGTAGCGAAAAACTGTTTTTT. Translated, it gives CASSHRGSEKLFF. This sequence joins TRBV3-1 (or the pseudogene TRBV3-2) and TRBJ1-4; tentative D call: TRBD1 (6 bases). The CDR3 consists of 13 residues. The V gene's germline CDR1 is LGHDT and CDR2 YNNKEL (reference sequence). Trimming removed 3 bases at V and 8 bases at J, with 10 bases between.

V and J are TRBV10-1 and TRBJ1-4; TRBD1 might be the D (5 bases). Germline V gene data show CDR1 as WNHNN and CDR2 as SYGVQD (reference sequence). The CDR3 spans 12 residues. Trimming took 10 bases from V and 5 from J, leaving 11 bases between them. The CDR3 coding sequence is TGCGCCACCCAGGGTCCGAATGAAAAACTGTTTTTT. Translating gives CATQGPNEKLFF.

V and J are TRBV7-9 and TRBJ2-7; 7 nucleotides align to TRBD1. Germline V lookup: CDR1 SEHNR, CDR2 FQNEAQ (reference sequence). The CDR3 is made up of 14 amino acids. J was trimmed by 5 bases and V by 5 bases; bases with no gene match: 9. The CDR3 reads CASSPPAQGDEQYF. CDR3 nucleotide sequence: TGTGCCAGCAGCCCCCCCGCCCAGGGGGACGAGCAGTACTTC.

J is TRBJ2-7 and V is TRBV5-1; D is uncertain. Trimming removed 4 bases at V and 3 bases at J, with 11 bases between. This CDR3 region has 13 residues. Germline V lookup: CDR1 SGHRS, CDR2 YFSETQ. CDR3 protein: CASSLRLGYEQYF. Written as DNA, the CDR3 is TGCGCCAGCAGCCTCCGACTGGGCTACGAGCAGTACTTC.